The source of this TCR beta chain is a study of blood T cell repertoires in COVID-19. Study summary: Nucleic acid was either cDNA or gDNA, and it came from T cells, B-cell-depleted T cells, or PBMCs.

This clone has a handful of counts. The V gene lost 0 bases and the J gene lost 8 bases, with 14 bases spanning the gap. This CDR3 region has 15 residues. The germline gives CDR1 ENHRY, CDR2 SYGVKD. Study processing details: Amplification of reference gene primers was used by the study to estimate nucleated cell counts. Using immunoSEQ multiplex PCR, the repertoire was profiled, and TCRdb retains in-frame clones only, with some absent. That table furnishes V, J and clone size, whereas the DNA furnished D and trimming. The sample holds 300,000 or so clones, about four fifths seen once. Sequencing used peripheral blood. This TCR was recovered from a woman aged 45-65 years with acute or convalescent COVID-19. The gene calls are TRBV10-3 and TRBJ2-1; a weak D match, TRBD1 (6 bases). CDR3 sequence (DNA): TGTGCCATCAGTGAGTCGACACAGGGAAGGGATGAGCAGTTCTTC. It codes for CAISESTQGRDEQFF.